A single sample gave rise to the 21 T cell receptor beta chains below, sequenced in a study of regulatory T cells in long-lasting Graves disease. HTBI primers from iRepertoire and Arm-PCR of CDR3 regions yielded the TCR beta libraries. A single record per CDR3 protein comes from TCRdb applying MiXCR to the multiplex PCR reads. This sample has about 420,000 distinct CDR3 sequences, with approximately 16% found just once. Time point: newly diagnosed GD, antithyroid drugs for less than 3 months. With RNA extracted from PBMCs as input, the TCR library was made. This sample also belongs to another study, concerning T cells in Graves' hyperthyroidism and ophthalmopathy.

This specimen was peripheral blood mononuclear cells (PBMCs), taken at new diagnosis, from a patient treated with antithyroid drugs. These receptors were taken from a woman in her late teens or twenties with Graves disease.

The V call is TRBV4-1, the J call TRBJ1-1; 7 bases fit TRBD1. The junction had 5 bases not matched to a gene; V was cut back by 1 base and J by 6 bases. CDR1 is MGHRA and CDR2 is YSYEKL in the germline V gene. The CDR3 contains 14 residues. The CDR3 here is CASSQAGTAAEAFF. The CDR3 nucleotides read TGCGCCAGCAGCCAAGCCGGGACAGCAGCTGAAGCTTTCTTT.

The genes are TRBV2 and TRBJ2-6; TRBD1 or TRBD2 may be the D gene (5 bases each). V gave up 7 bases and J gave up 1 base, with 14 bases separating them. Germline V lookup: CDR1 SNHLY, CDR2 FYNNEI. This CDR3 region has 16 residues. The CDR3 is CASKPGPASGANVLTF. The CDR3 DNA sequence: TGTGCCAGCAAACCGGGACCCGCTTCTGGGGCCAACGTCCTGACTTTC. Complete variable domain (other parts from reference TRBV2 and TRBJ2-6): EPEVTQTPSHQVTQMGQEVILRCVPISNHLYFYWYRQILGQKVEFLVSFYNNEISEKSEIFDDQFSVERPDGSNFTLKIRSTKLEDSAMYFCASKPGPASGANVLTFGAGSRLTVL.

This clonotype has a handful of counts. A much more abundant neighbour one base away suggests this may be a read error. The chain is built from TRBV20-1 and TRBJ2-1; the D is unclear. The CDR3 covers 12 residues. V gave up 1 base and J gave up 5 bases, with 6 bases separating them. Germline CDR1 reads DFQATT; CDR2 reads SNEGSKA (reference sequence). CDR3 loop: CSARVQHNEQFF. Written as DNA, the CDR3 is TGCAGTGCTAGAGTCCAGCACAATGAGCAGTTCTTC.

CDR3: CASTGLAGGNTDTQYF. CDR3 coding DNA: TGTGCCTCGACGGGACTAGCGGGAGGGAACACAGATACGCAGTATTTT. The J gene is TRBJ2-3, the V gene TRBV30; 16 bases fit TRBD2. Germline assignment: CDR1 GTSNPN and CDR2 SVGIG (reference sequence). The CDR3 has 16 amino acids. J gave up 2 bases and V 7 bases, and 6 bases lay outside the gene matches.

A few counts support this clonotype. Since no conserved phenylalanine or tryptophan closes the CDR3, a read error is the likely cause. J is TRBJ2-7 and V is TRBV2; D gene unclear. V was clipped by 6 bases and J by 6 bases, with 9 bases between them. CDR3 length: 11 residues. Germline V gene sequence: CDR1 SNHLY, CDR2 FYNNEI. CDR3 sequence reads: CASRYRSEQYL. The CDR3 bases are TGTGCCAGCAGATACAGAAGCGAGCAGTACCTC.

The rearrangement links TRBV5-6 to TRBJ1-2; D is perhaps TRBD1 (6 bases). The CDR3 sequence is 12 residues long. Germline CDR1 reads SGHDT; CDR2 reads YYEEEE. V shed 4 bases and J shed 7 bases, with 11 bases lying between them. In DNA, the CDR3 is TGTGCCAGCAGCGCCCTAGGGGGTGGCTACACCTTC. Protein: CASSALGGGYTF.

This clonotype showed up many times. V and J are TRBV6-4 and TRBJ2-3; D may be TRBD2 (5 bases). Trimming shortened V by 0 bases and J by 2 bases, and 6 bases separated the two germline ends. The germline CDR1 and CDR2 sequences are MRHNA and SNTAGT. CDR3 length: 14 amino acids. The CDR3 region has the DNA TGTGCCAGCAGTGACTCGAGGGACACAGATACGCAGTATTTT. Its translation is CASSDSRDTDTQYF.

This chain joins TRBV7-2 and TRBJ2-3, with D possibly being TRBD2 (5 bases). Germline V gene data show CDR1 as SGHTA and CDR2 as FQGNSA. This CDR3 is 13 amino acids long. Between the trimmed V and J ends, which lost 0 bases and 8 bases, there was a span of 9 bases. As DNA, the CDR3 is TGTGCCAGCAGCTTAGCGAAGCGGAGTACGCAGTATTTT. Encoded protein: CASSLAKRSTQYF.

The V and J genes are TRBV2 and TRBJ1-1; 11 bases are a match to TRBD1. The V and J ends lost 10 bases and 5 bases, in that order; junction bases with no gene match: 6. The V gene's germline CDR1 is SNHLY and CDR2 FYNNEI. The CDR3 totals 13 residues. This CDR3 is CATRDRGKTEAFF. The CDR3 coding sequence is TGTGCCACCCGGGACAGGGGGAAGACTGAAGCTTTCTTT.

The rearrangement uses TRBV27 and TRBJ1-4; 7 positions agree with TRBD1. The V and J ends lost 5 bases and 8 bases, in that order; junction bases with no gene match: 8. The length of the CDR3 is 14 residues. Germline loops: CDR1 MNHEY, CDR2 SMNVEV (reference sequence). CDR3 bases: TGTGCCAGCAGTCGACAGGGCGTTCAGGAAAAACTGTTTTTT. Encoded protein: CASSRQGVQEKLFF.

This chain connects TRBV14 to TRBJ1-3; the D is unclear. Germline loops: CDR1 SGHDN, CDR2 FVKESK. The CDR3 contains 13 residues. V was shortened by 1 base and J by 5 bases, with 6 bases between the two germline ends. CDR3 region: CASSQVSRNTIYF. CDR3 coding DNA: TGTGCCAGCAGCCAAGTATCCCGAAACACCATATATTTT. Variable domain in full (rest from reference TRBV14 and TRBJ1-3): EAGVTQFPSHSVIEKGQTVTLRCDPISGHDNLYWYRRVMGKEIKFLLHFVKESKQDESGMPNNRFLAERTGGTYSTLKVQPAELEDSGVYFCASSQVSRNTIYFGEGSWLTVV.

As to this clonotype: One end of the junction does not line up with germline, which may come from a read error. The chain uses TRBV19 and TRBJ1-2; D call uncertain. The CDR3 has 10 amino acids. Germline assignment: CDR1 LNHDA and CDR2 SQIVND (reference sequence). The CDR3 loop reads CASIWEYFPF. Here the CDR3 DNA reads TGTGCCAGTATTTGGGAGTACTTCCCCTTC. Drawing the rest from reference TRBV19 and TRBJ1-2, the complete variable domain is DGGITQSPKYLFRKEGQNVTLSCEQNLNHDAMYWYRQDPGQGLRLIYYSQIVNDFQKGDIAEGYSVSREKKESFPLTVTSAQKNPTAFYLCASIWEYFPFGSGTRLTVV.

This clonotype was observed at least ten times. This rearrangement joins TRBV30 to TRBJ2-1; 7 bases align to TRBD2. This CDR3 spans 13 amino acids. The trim removed 7 bases at V and 3 bases at J, leaving 6 bases unmatched. CDR1 and CDR2 from the germline V gene are GTSNPN and SVGIG (reference sequence). The CDR3 protein is CALREIGYNEQFF. The CDR3 DNA reads TGTGCCTTGCGGGAGATCGGCTACAATGAGCAGTTCTTC.

This clonotype was detected ten times or more. The rearrangement joins TRBV9 to TRBJ1-1; D may be TRBD1 (6 bases). V was pared by 0 bases and J by 1 base, with 13 bases between. This CDR3 has 16 amino acids. Germline CDR1 is SGDLS and CDR2 is YYNGEE. This chain's CDR3 is CASSVGGGRRNTEAFF. CDR3 coding DNA: TGTGCCAGCAGCGTAGGGGGGGGCCGGAGGAACACTGAAGCTTTCTTT.

The V and J genes are TRBV5-6 and TRBJ2-1; D perhaps matches TRBD1 (6 bases). Trimming left V 4 bases short and J 3 bases short, with 14 bases between. The CDR3 sequence is 15 residues long. Looked up from germline, CDR1 is SGHDT and CDR2 is YYEEEE. The CDR3 nucleotides read TGTGCCAGCAGCCTAGGGGGTTATAGCTACAATGAGCAGTTCTTC. Amino acid sequence: CASSLGGYSYNEQFF.

This clonotype was counted at least ten times. The chain employs TRBV6-4 and TRBJ1-1; a weak D match, TRBD1 (5 bases). CDR1 is MRHNA and CDR2 is SNTAGT in the germline V gene. This CDR3 has 17 residues. V lost 6 bases, J lost 0 bases, and 20 bases lay in between. CDR3 protein: CASSPVGGESMNTEAFF. The CDR3 nucleotides read TGTGCCAGCAGCCCTGTGGGGGGGGAAAGCATGAACACTGAAGCTTTCTTT.

Points on this clonotype: An end of the junction differs from the germline gene, which may be a read error. The chain has TRBV6-1 and TRBJ1-2; D remains unclear. The CDR3 spans 12 residues. Per the germline V gene, CDR1 is MNHNS and CDR2 is SASEGT. The CDR3 reads CASSVLLDGCTF. DNA of the CDR3: TGTGCCAGCAGTGTCCTCCTAGATGGCTGCACCTTC.

This chain connects TRBV6-1 to TRBJ1-1; a weak D match, TRBD1 (6 bases). CDR1 and CDR2 from the germline V gene are MNHNS and SASEGT. The CDR3 extends over 15 amino acids. V was shortened by 6 bases and J by 1 base, with 15 bases between the two germline ends. The CDR3 bases are TGTGCCAGCAGACCCGGAGGGGGAGAGAACACTGAAGCTTTCTTT. Its protein is CASRPGGGENTEAFF.

The genes are TRBV5-5 and TRBJ1-2; D is unresolved. Germline-derived CDR1 and CDR2 are SGHKS and YYEKEE (reference sequence). CDR3 length: 15 amino acids. V lost 0 bases and J 2 bases, leaving 11 bases between the germline ends. In DNA, the CDR3 is TGTGCCAGCAGCTTGGCCGGTGTAGGAAACTATGGCTACACCTTC. This encodes CASSLAGVGNYGYTF.

In its sample, this clonotype was seen many times. The V call is TRBV28, the J call TRBJ2-5; TRBD2 matches 7 bases. This CDR3 contains 14 residues. Germline V gene sequence: CDR1 MDHEN, CDR2 SYDVKM. Trimming at V came to 6 bases and at J to 5 bases, leaving 9 bases not matched to a gene. CDR3 in amino acids: CASSKAGDGETQYF. CDR3 in DNA: TGTGCCAGCAGCAAGGCGGGAGATGGGGAGACCCAGTACTTC.

The chain recombines TRBV7-3 with TRBJ2-1; 15 bases fit TRBD2. V gave up 5 bases and J gave up 12 bases; unmatched junction bases: 8. Germline assignment: CDR1 SGHTA and CDR2 FQGTGA. This CDR3 region has 15 residues. The CDR3 spells CASSRGLAGGSRQFF. The DNA of the CDR3 is TGTGCCAGCAGCCGAGGACTAGCGGGAGGGTCCAGGCAGTTCTTC.